This entry lists 32 T cell receptor beta chains sequenced from one sample in a study of blood T cell repertoires in COVID-19. Profiled with immunoSEQ multiplex PCR; TCRdb holds only in-frame clones, not every one. The sample includes about 380,000 clones, 88% seen only once; the top ten take more than 1%. Material: PBMCs or T cells enriched from blood (not recorded which). These receptors originate from a woman aged 18-35 years who had recovered from COVID-19.

The chain employs TRBV7-9 and TRBJ2-7; the match to TRBD1 covers 8 bases. V lost 2 bases, J lost 5 bases, and 11 bases stayed unmatched. This CDR3 spans 16 amino acids. The germline V gene encodes CDR1 SEHNR and CDR2 FQNEAQ (reference sequence). The CDR3 protein is CASSLSRDRMGHEQYF. As DNA, the CDR3 is TGTGCCAGCAGCTTATCCAGGGACAGGATGGGTCACGAGCAGTACTTC.

The rearrangement joins TRBV5-6 to TRBJ1-1; a weak D match, TRBD1 (5 bases). The germline CDR1 and CDR2 sequences are SGHDT and YYEEEE. This CDR3 has 15 amino acids. V was shortened by 5 bases and J by 0 bases, with 14 bases between the two germline ends. The CDR3: CASSYSTGLNTEAFF. CDR3 DNA: TGTGCCAGCAGTTATTCAACAGGACTGAACACTGAAGCTTTCTTT.

The chain couples TRBV7-9 to TRBJ1-1, with unresolved D. The V and J ends lost 1 base and 1 base respectively, with 13 bases between them. The CDR3 loop spans 16 amino acids. Germline CDR1 reads SEHNR; CDR2 reads FQNEAQ (reference sequence). DNA for the CDR3: TGTGCCAGCAGCTTAGGCGCGGGCGGGCGGAACACTGAAGCTTTCTTT. Residues: CASSLGAGGRNTEAFF.

The chain links TRBV6-5 to TRBJ1-2; D not certain. Trimming pared 8 bases from V and 6 bases from J, leaving 16 bases between. Germline V gives CDR1 MNHEY, CDR2 SVGAGI. The length of the CDR3 is 13 residues. The CDR3 DNA follows: TGTGCCAGCCATAGGGATCTGAGGGATGGCTACACCTTC. Translation: CASHRDLRDGYTF.

The gene calls are TRBV7-2 and TRBJ2-2; D ambiguous. The germline V gene encodes CDR1 SGHTA and CDR2 FQGNSA. V lost 0 bases and J lost 3, with 17 bases in between. This CDR3 is built from 18 residues. The DNA for the CDR3 is TGTGCCAGCAGCTTAGCGATCGTGTACACAGATGACACCGGGGAGCTGTTTTTT. Residues: CASSLAIVYTDDTGELFF.

The rearrangement uses TRBV28 and TRBJ1-3; D may be TRBD1 (6 bases). The CDR3 is made up of 13 amino acids. Germline V gene sequence: CDR1 MDHEN, CDR2 SYDVKM. V was shortened by 8 bases and J by 4 bases, with 12 bases between the two germline ends. The CDR3 is CASGRGGGNTIYF. As DNA, the CDR3 is TGTGCCAGCGGCAGGGGTGGGGGAAACACCATATATTTT.

The V gene is TRBV30, the J gene TRBJ1-6, with 11 bases identical to TRBD1. The CDR3 covers 16 residues. V was pared by 5 bases and J by 8 bases, with 11 bases of the junction left unmatched. The germline gives CDR1 GTSNPN, CDR2 SVGIG (reference sequence). CDR3 DNA: TGTGCCTGGGGGACCGGGACAGGGGGAGCGTATTCACCCCTCCACTTT. Its protein product is CAWGTGTGGAYSPLHF.

The rearrangement links TRBV2 to TRBJ2-7, with D unclear. Between the trimmed V and J ends, which lost 6 bases and 2 bases, there was a span of 8 bases. CDR1 SNHLY and CDR2 FYNNEI come from the germline V gene. CDR3 size: 12 residues. The CDR3 DNA reads TGTGCCAGCAGAGAGGAGACCTACGAGCAGTACTTC. Amino acid sequence: CASREETYEQYF.

V is TRBV18 and J is TRBJ2-7; TRBD1 aligns across 9 bases. Trimming took 1 base from V and 5 from J; bases not matched to a gene: 3. Germline V gene data show CDR1 as KGHSH and CDR2 as LQKENI. The CDR3 extends over 14 amino acids. The CDR3 bases are TGTGCCAGCTCACCACGGGGACAGGGTGACGAGCAGTACTTC. It specifies CASSPRGQGDEQYF. Full variable domain (outside the CDR3, taken from reference TRBV18 and TRBJ2-7): NAGVMQNPRHLVRRRGQEARLRCSPMKGHSHVYWYRQLPEEGLKFMVYLQKENIIDESGMPKERFSAEFPKEGPSILRIQQVVRGDSAAYFCASSPRGQGDEQYFGPGTRLTVT.

The J gene is TRBJ2-6, the V gene TRBV19; the D gene is possibly TRBD1 (5 bases). The V gene's germline CDR1 is LNHDA and CDR2 SQIVND (reference sequence). This CDR3 has 15 amino acids. Trimming removed 7 bases from V and 1 base from J, with 11 bases in between. CDR3 amino acids: CASKQGLSGANVLTF. For the CDR3, the DNA is TGTGCCAGTAAGCAGGGTCTGTCTGGGGCCAACGTCCTGACTTTC.

The chain combines TRBV30 with TRBJ2-3; D might be TRBD2 (7 bases). The germline V gene encodes CDR1 GTSNPN and CDR2 SVGIG (reference sequence). This CDR3 region has 14 residues. V gave up 5 bases and J gave up 5 bases, with 17 bases separating them. The CDR3 is CAWGKGGARDTQYF. In DNA, the CDR3 is TGTGCCTGGGGGAAAGGGGGGGCGAGAGATACGCAGTATTTT.

Remarks on this clone: Other nucleotide sequences in the sample specify the same CDR3. The rearrangement joins TRBV27 to TRBJ2-7, with 8 bases fitting TRBD2. V trimming: 2 bases; J trimming: 2 bases; junction bases outside the gene matches: 2. CDR3 length equals 14 residues. Germline-derived CDR1 and CDR2 are MNHEY and SMNVEV (reference sequence). CDR3 DNA: TGTGCCAGCAGTTTAGCGGGGGGCGCCTACGAGCAGTACTTC. As protein: CASSLAGGAYEQYF.

The chain is built from TRBV5-1 and TRBJ1-1; D is uncertain. Germline values: CDR1 SGHRS, CDR2 YFSETQ. This CDR3 has 13 residues. V dropped 3 bases and J dropped 0 bases, with 6 bases sitting between them. The CDR3 loop is CASSSYMNTEAFF. CDR3 sequence (DNA): TGCGCCAGCAGCTCCTATATGAACACTGAAGCTTTCTTT. Based on the CDR3 plus reference TRBV5-1 and TRBJ1-1, the full variable domain is KAGVTQTPRYLIKTRGQQVTLSCSPISGHRSVSWYQQTPGQGLQFLFEYFSETQRNKGNFPGRFSGRQFSNSRSEMNVSTLELGDSALYLCASSSYMNTEAFFGQGTRLTVV.

This rearrangement joins TRBV7-9 to TRBJ2-7; D possibly corresponds to TRBD1 (5 bases). The V gene's germline CDR1 is SEHNR and CDR2 FQNEAQ (reference sequence). The V and J ends lost 2 bases and 5 bases respectively, with 13 bases between them. The CDR3 totals 14 residues. CDR3 DNA: TGTGCCAGCAGCTTATTAACAGGTCGGGACGAGCAGTACTTC. This sequence encodes CASSLLTGRDEQYF.

CDR3 sequence reads: CASSVASGQPQHF. CDR3 coding DNA: TGTGCCAGCAGCGTAGCGTCGGGACAGCCCCAGCATTTT. This chain uses TRBV9 with TRBJ1-5; D not resolved. CDR3 length: 13 residues. Germline CDR1 SGDLS, CDR2 YYNGEE. Trimming took 0 bases from V and 7 from J, leaving 8 bases between them.

In the case of this clone: Just one base apart from a much larger clone, this may be a read error. The chain couples TRBV9 to TRBJ2-7; 11 bases align to TRBD1. There are 15 residues in the CDR3. Germline CDR1 reads SGDLS; CDR2 reads YYNGEE. Trimming removed 3 bases from V and 0 bases from J; junction bases left unmatched: 2. In nucleotides, the CDR3 is TGTGCCAGCAGCGCCGGGACAGGGGGCTCCTACGAGCAGTACTTC. Translating it yields CASSAGTGGSYEQYF. The full variable domain, in which reference TRBV9 and TRBJ2-7 provide the parts outside the CDR3, is DSGVTQTPKHLITATGQRVTLRCSPRSGDLSVYWYQQSLDQGLQFLIQYYNGEERAKGNILERFSAQQFPDLHSELNLSSLELGDSALYFCASSAGTGGSYEQYFGPGTRLTVT.

The genes are TRBV6-2 or TRBV6-3 and TRBJ2-7; 10 positions agree with TRBD1. Germline V CDR1 and CDR2: MNHEY, SVGEGT. The J segment lost 2 bases and the V segment lost 4 bases, leaving 8 bases of the junction unmatched. The CDR3 spans 16 residues. CDR3 nucleotides: TGTGCCAGCAGTTTGTCCGGGACAGGGGCGGCCTACGAGCAGTACTTC. Its translation: CASSLSGTGAAYEQYF.

This sequence joins TRBV27 and TRBJ2-1, with D possibly matching TRBD2 (6 bases). Trimming shortened V by 3 bases and J by 7 bases, and 13 bases separated the two germline ends. The CDR3 is made up of 14 amino acids. Germline V CDR1 and CDR2: MNHEY, SMNVEV (reference sequence). The CDR3 nucleotides read TGTGCCAGCAGTTTGGGCAGGGAGGTGAATGAGCAGTTCTTC. Protein sequence: CASSLGREVNEQFF.

The rearrangement uses TRBV24-1 and TRBJ1-3; TRBD1 matches at 9 bases. The junction had 14 bases not matched to a gene; V was cut back by 4 bases and J by 2 bases. CDR3 size: 19 residues. Germline-derived CDR1 and CDR2 are KGHDR and SFDVKD. CDR3 loop: CATSDSQEKQGATGNTIYF. The CDR3 coding sequence is TGTGCCACCAGTGACTCCCAGGAAAAACAGGGGGCTACTGGAAACACCATATATTTT.

This clone was counted once. The chain has TRBV19 and TRBJ1-5; no reliable D call. The CDR3 covers 15 residues. The V end lost 6 bases, the J end lost 1 base, and 13 bases lay between the germline ends. Germline CDR1 LNHDA, CDR2 SQIVND (reference sequence). This CDR3 reads CASSPTEWSNQPQHF. The CDR3 DNA sequence: TGTGCCAGTAGCCCGACGGAGTGGAGCAATCAGCCCCAGCATTTT.

V usage is TRBV7-3 and J usage is TRBJ2-7; 7 nucleotides line up with TRBD1. Germline V CDR1 and CDR2: SGHTA, FQGTGA. J gave up 1 base and V 5 bases, and 8 bases lay outside the gene matches. The CDR3 has 15 amino acids. The CDR3 bases are TGTGCCAGCAGCCTTTGGACAGGACCATCCTACGAGCAGTACTTC. This gives the protein CASSLWTGPSYEQYF.

The rearrangement uses TRBV7-8 and TRBJ1-1; TRBD1 agrees at 11 bases. The CDR3 covers 15 residues. Germline CDR1 and CDR2: SGHVS and FQNEAQ. The ends lost 5 bases at V and 4 bases at J; junction bases unmatched: 6. The CDR3 loop reads CASSKWTGGITEAFF. As DNA, the CDR3 is TGTGCCAGCAGCAAATGGACAGGGGGCATCACTGAAGCTTTCTTT.

The chain is built from TRBV2 and TRBJ2-4; 12 nucleotides agree with TRBD2. The CDR3 spans 17 residues. V shed 3 bases and J 0 bases; nucleotides not matched to a gene: 3. Germline V lookup: CDR1 SNHLY, CDR2 FYNNEI. This CDR3 reads CASSETSGGIAKNIQYF. The CDR3 bases are TGTGCCAGCAGTGAGACTAGCGGGGGAATAGCCAAAAACATTCAGTACTTC.

This chain uses TRBV11-2 with TRBJ2-7; 8 bases fit TRBD2. V lost 2 bases, J lost 7 bases, and 19 bases stayed unmatched. This CDR3 has 18 residues. Germline V gene data show CDR1 as SGHAT and CDR2 as FQNNGV. This chain's CDR3 is CASSLKGGGPAIAVEQYF. The CDR3 DNA reads as TGTGCCAGCAGCTTAAAGGGCGGGGGGCCCGCGATCGCAGTGGAGCAGTACTTC.

This chain links TRBV11-2 with TRBJ2-2; 8 positions match TRBD2. The germline V gene encodes CDR1 SGHAT and CDR2 FQNNGV. J gave up 4 bases and V 3 bases, and 4 bases lay outside the gene matches. The CDR3 totals 15 residues. The CDR3 nucleotides read TGTGCCAGCAGCTTTTGGCGGGGGGCCACCGGGGAGCTGTTTTTT. It is translated as CASSFWRGATGELFF.

This sequence joins TRBV10-3 and TRBJ2-1; 9 nucleotides align to TRBD2. Looked up from germline, CDR1 is ENHRY and CDR2 is SYGVKD. The CDR3 covers 16 residues. The junction had 7 bases not matched to a gene; V was cut back by 7 bases and J by 0 bases. CDR3 in amino acids: CAIKSSGGSSYNEQFF. The CDR3 DNA sequence: TGTGCCATCAAGAGTAGCGGGGGAAGCTCCTACAATGAGCAGTTCTTC.

This chain connects TRBV4-2 to TRBJ1-2, with D perhaps TRBD1 (5 bases). The CDR3 spans 16 residues. The germline gives CDR1 LGHNA, CDR2 YNFKEQ. Trimming took off 0 bases at V and 0 bases at J, with 11 bases between the two ends. The CDR3 protein is CASSQEEGEANYGYTF. For the CDR3, the DNA is TGTGCCAGCAGCCAAGAAGAAGGGGAGGCTAACTATGGCTACACCTTC.

This sequence joins TRBV7-9 and TRBJ1-3, with unresolved D. Germline loops: CDR1 SEHNR, CDR2 FQNEAQ (reference sequence). The CDR3 is made up of 13 amino acids. V lost 5 bases and J 5 bases, leaving 10 bases between the germline ends. CDR3 region: CASSPETRNTIYF. The DNA of the CDR3 is TGTGCCAGCAGCCCAGAGACTCGAAACACCATATATTTT.

CDR3 nucleotides: TGTGCCAGCAGCCCCCGGGGGGATCGGATGAACACTGAAGCTTTCTTT. Its protein is CASSPRGDRMNTEAFF. The V and J genes are TRBV9 and TRBJ1-1, with TRBD1 as a possible D gene (5 bases). Germline V CDR1 and CDR2: SGDLS, YYNGEE. Trimming left V 4 bases short and J 0 bases short, with 16 bases between. This CDR3 spans 16 amino acids.

This clone was seen once. The chain is built from TRBV7-9 and TRBJ1-2; tentatively, D is TRBD1 (6 bases). Trimming removed 0 bases from V and 2 bases from J, with 19 bases in between. Germline CDR1 and CDR2: SEHNR and FQNEAQ (reference sequence). The CDR3 has 18 amino acids. CDR3 nucleotides: TGTGCCAGCAGCTTAGCGCGAGGCGGGGGCGGAATAAACTATGGCTACACCTTC. It is translated as CASSLARGGGGINYGYTF.

This clone has a single count. The rearrangement joins TRBV19 to TRBJ1-6, with D hard to call. CDR3 length equals 16 residues. Per germline, CDR1 LNHDA and CDR2 SQIVND (reference sequence). V lost 3 bases, J lost 7 bases, and 16 bases lay in between. For the CDR3, the DNA is TGTGCCAGTAGTATGCAAGGGCTACTAGGAAATTCACCCCTCCACTTT. This codes for CASSMQGLLGNSPLHF.

The chain uses TRBV15 and TRBJ1-2; 10 nucleotides match TRBD1. Germline lookup yields CDR1 LNHNV and CDR2 YYDKDF (reference sequence). Unmatched junction bases numbered 3, after V lost 4 bases and J lost 1 base. The CDR3 totals 15 residues. The CDR3 loop reads CATSTRDRGNYGYTF. The CDR3 region has the DNA TGTGCCACCAGCACCCGGGACAGGGGTAACTATGGCTACACCTTC.